The source of this TCR beta chain is a study of cytomegalovirus exposure and HLA in healthy donors. About the research overall: As released early, the data held some 80 million unique TCRs from HLA-typed donors.

Notes on the study in general: An analysis that was carried out later associated some 17,000 TCR beta sequences with HLA alleles at 0.05 false discovery rate. Among TCR beta chains of equal frequency, HLA-associated ones were more clonally expanded in a later analysis.

CDR1 is SGHTA, CDR2 FQGNSA, per germline. The CDR3 covers 15 residues. Germline trimming cut 5 bases from V and 0 bases from J; bases unmatched to any gene: 7. The PCR was carried out with 60 Vbeta primers and 13 Jbeta primers. Produced via immunoSEQ multiplex PCR; TCRdb's table is partial and in-frame only. The table has under 300,000 clones, about 93% seen once. A remark on this clone: Antigen specificity is unknown.

The specimen sequenced was PBMCs. The chain couples TRBV7-2 to TRBJ2-7; 7 bases are a match to TRBD1. This TCR derives from a girl aged 2-10 years in good health and CMV-seronegative. The DNA for the CDR3 is TGTGCCAGCAGCCTATGGGACAGCATCTCCTACGAGCAGTACTTC. It specifies CASSLWDSISYEQYF. Supplemented by reference TRBV7-2 and TRBJ2-7, the full variable domain reads GAGVSQSPSNKVTEKGKDVELRCDPISGHTALYWYRQSLGQGLEFLIYFQGNSAPDKSGLPSDRFSAERTGGSVSTLTIQRTQQEDSAVYLCASSLWDSISYEQYFGPGTRLTVT.